This is a list of T cell receptor beta chains from one sample in a study of T cell responses to AZD1222 COVID-19 vaccine. Clones were read by immunoSEQ multiplex PCR, and TCRdb kept only the in-frame ones, dropping some. The sample has some 80,000 clones, over 75% seen once. This sample comprised peripheral blood, obtained 28 days after the second AZD1222 dose. The receptors here all came from an adult who received the AZD1222 COVID-19 vaccine. CDR3s leave out the opening cysteine and the closing phenylalanine or tryptophan.

CDR3 protein | J gene | V gene
AWDRAGKKAF | TRBJ1-1 | TRBV30
ASSGQAGGREAF | TRBJ1-1 | TRBV6-5
ASSKGIGPRRPQH | TRBJ1-5 | TRBV21-1
ASTRTGGYEKLF | TRBJ1-4 | TRBV25-1
ASSSIGVRNEKLF | TRBJ1-4 | TRBV7-9
ASSYSRWRGRTDTQY | TRBJ2-3 | TRBV6-2/TRBV6-3
ASSSPEGSYEQY | TRBJ2-7 | TRBV6-6
ASSRGGLDEQY | TRBJ2-7 | TRBV5-1
ASSLGGHTVGGELF | TRBJ2-2 | TRBV11-2
ASTYTREAETQY | TRBJ2-5 | TRBV7-2
ASSLWGLAEEGETQY | TRBJ2-5 | TRBV7-8
ASSVQEDTEAF | TRBJ1-1 | TRBV5-5
ASSLGLTEAF | TRBJ1-1 | TRBV13
ASSLSFFSDRGGYGYT | TRBJ1-2 | TRBV3-1/TRBV3-2
ASMKQGDTDTQY | TRBJ2-3 | TRBV6-5
AISDGTGTGNTIY | TRBJ1-3 | TRBV10-3